Given below is one T cell receptor beta chain in context. The antigen remains undetermined. Participants had chemo-refractory metastatic non-small-cell lung cancer and were treated with focal radiation plus ipilimumab CTLA-4 blockade. These data are taken from a study of radiotherapy plus CTLA-4 blockade in lung cancer. Study as a whole: Patients showed objective responses in about 20% of cases and disease control in roughly 34%.

Study outcomes and limitations: TCR clones originating in tumors grew in number in blood after radiotherapy plus ipilimumab. Response was reportedly best predicted by early blood T cell clone dynamics, with interferon-beta.

Germline CDR1 LNHNV, CDR2 YYDKDF (reference sequence). Trimming shortened V by 4 bases and J by 7 bases, and 19 bases separated the two germline ends. This CDR3 contains 16 residues. Clones were read by immunoSEQ multiplex PCR, and TCRdb kept only the in-frame ones, dropping some. The data contain roughly 75,000 clones, about four fifths of them singletons. The starting material was peripheral blood, obtained from a patient treated with radiotherapy plus ipilimumab. The rearrangement links TRBV15 to TRBJ1-4; D may be TRBD1 (6 bases). The receptor was derived from a human donor with non-small cell lung cancer who had stable disease on radiotherapy plus ipilimumab. CDR3 coding DNA: TGTGCCACCAGCATAGGGGGGCTGGAGAGTGGTGAAAAACTGTTTTTT. Its protein is CATSIGGLESGEKLFF. The variable domain in full, with the rest retrieved from reference TRBV15 and TRBJ1-4, is DAMVIQNPRYQVTQFGKPVTLSCSQTLNHNVMYWYQQKSSQAPKLLFHYYDKDFNNEADTPDNFQSRRPNTSFCFLDIRSPGLGDTAMYLCATSIGGLESGEKLFFGSGTQLSVL.